Shown below are 21 T cell receptor beta chains from a single sample sequenced in a study of blood T cell repertoires in COVID-19. Profiling relied on immunoSEQ multiplex PCR, and the TCRdb table lists in-frame clones only, not all of them. This table has approximately 390,000 clones, roughly 86% appearing once. Sample: PBMCs or T cells enriched from blood (not recorded which). These receptors all come from a woman aged 40 to 50 with acute COVID-19.

CDR3 region: CASSTTGTDTQYF. As DNA, the CDR3 is TGTGCCAGCTCAACGACTGGCACAGATACGCAGTATTTT. The chain carries TRBV18 and TRBJ2-3; no reliable D call. The CDR3 is made up of 13 amino acids. V lost 5 bases and J 1 base, leaving 7 bases between the germline ends. Germline CDR1 reads KGHSH; CDR2 reads LQKENI. The full variable domain, with the rest looked up from reference TRBV18 and TRBJ2-3, is NAGVMQNPRHLVRRRGQEARLRCSPMKGHSHVYWYRQLPEEGLKFMVYLQKENIIDESGMPKERFSAEFPKEGPSILRIQQVVRGDSAAYFCASSTTGTDTQYFGPGTRLTVL.

V and J are TRBV6-5 and TRBJ2-7; 10 bases agree with TRBD1. V dropped 2 bases and J dropped 5; count of bases not matched to a gene: 3. CDR1 and CDR2 (germline): MNHEY, SVGAGI. CDR3 length equals 14 residues. CDR3 residues: CASSYQDRGDEQYF. CDR3 nucleotide sequence: TGTGCCAGCAGTTACCAGGACAGGGGGGACGAGCAGTACTTC.

This chain links TRBV7-6 with TRBJ1-2; the match to TRBD1 covers 10 bases. This CDR3 has 16 amino acids. CDR1 SGHVS and CDR2 FNYEAQ come from the germline V gene. Trimming cost V 5 bases and J 6 bases; bases outside gene matches: 12. The CDR3 here is CASSRAGGQGPHGYTF. In nucleotides, the CDR3 is TGTGCCAGCAGCCGCGCTGGGGGACAGGGGCCCCATGGCTACACCTTC.

The genes are TRBV6-1 and TRBJ2-7; 8 bases agree with TRBD1. V trimming: 1 base; J trimming: 3 bases; junction bases outside the gene matches: 5. Germline lookup yields CDR1 MNHNS and CDR2 SASEGT. The CDR3 has 15 residues. CDR3 loop: CASSEGTGSRYEQYF. CDR3 in DNA: TGTGCCAGCAGTGAAGGGACAGGGTCGCGCTACGAGCAGTACTTC.

This chain connects TRBV5-6 to TRBJ2-1; a possible D gene is TRBD1 (6 bases). The CDR3 has 17 amino acids. The V and J ends lost 5 bases and 3 bases respectively, with 21 bases between them. The germline V gene has CDR1 SGHDT and CDR2 YYEEEE. DNA of the CDR3: TGTGCCAGCAGTCGCAACCCGGGACATCTACTCTACAATGAGCAGTTCTTC. Amino acids: CASSRNPGHLLYNEQFF.

The chain recombines TRBV19 with TRBJ1-5; TRBD1 matches 8 bases. The CDR3 contains 17 residues. Trimming removed 6 bases from V and 3 bases from J; junction bases left unmatched: 13. The V gene's germline CDR1 is LNHDA and CDR2 SQIVND (reference sequence). The CDR3 spells CASSTSRTGRDNQPQHF. The CDR3 DNA sequence: TGTGCCAGTAGCACCTCGAGGACAGGGAGGGACAATCAGCCCCAGCATTTT. Using reference TRBV19 and TRBJ1-5 for the parts outside the CDR3, the full variable domain is DGGITQSPKYLFRKEGQNVTLSCEQNLNHDAMYWYRQDPGQGLRLIYYSQIVNDFQKGDIAEGYSVSREKKESFPLTVTSAQKNPTAFYLCASSTSRTGRDNQPQHFGDGTRLSIL.

J is TRBJ2-4 and V is TRBV5-4, with D possibly being TRBD1 (5 bases). Germline CDR1 SGHNT, CDR2 YYREEE (reference sequence). There are 15 residues in the CDR3. V was pared by 1 base and J by 0 bases, with 8 bases between. In nucleotides, the CDR3 is TGTGCCAGCAGCTTGTACAGGAGAGCCAAAAACATTCAGTACTTC. Translated, it gives CASSLYRRAKNIQYF.

The chain employs TRBV29-1 and TRBJ1-1; 12 bases map to TRBD1. V dropped 8 bases and J dropped 4; count of bases not matched to a gene: 8. This CDR3 has 14 amino acids. CDR1 and CDR2 (germline): SQVTM, ANQGSEA. As DNA, the CDR3 is TGCAGCATAGCCGGGACAGGGGGCCCCACTGAAGCTTTCTTT. It yields the protein CSIAGTGGPTEAFF. Combining the CDR3 with reference TRBV29-1 and TRBJ1-1 gives the whole variable domain SAVISQKPSRDICQRGTSLTIQCQVDSQVTMMFWYRQQPGQSLTLIATANQGSEATYESGFVIDKFPISRPNLTFSTLTVSNMSPEDSSIYLCSIAGTGGPTEAFFGQGTRLTVV.

The chain joins TRBV2 to TRBJ1-2; D is perhaps TRBD1 (6 bases). Germline V gene data show CDR1 as SNHLY and CDR2 as FYNNEI. The CDR3 runs 13 residues. V was cut by 2 bases and J by 7 bases, with 11 bases left in between. The CDR3 coding sequence is TGTGCCAGCAGTGAATACAGGGCTGGTGGCTACACCTTC. The encoded protein is CASSEYRAGGYTF.

The J gene is TRBJ1-2, the V gene TRBV25-1, with 7 bases that match TRBD1. CDR1 and CDR2 (germline): MGHDK, SYGVNS. The CDR3 consists of 13 residues. Trimming removed 6 bases from V and 2 bases from J; junction bases left unmatched: 3. CDR3 protein: CASRETGNYGYTF. The DNA for the CDR3 is TGTGCCAGCAGGGAGACAGGGAACTATGGCTACACCTTC.

The gene calls are TRBV2 and TRBJ1-2, with 8 bases identical to TRBD1. V lost 6 bases to trimming and J lost 2 bases; unmatched junction nucleotides: 5. Germline CDR1 and CDR2: SNHLY and FYNNEI. This CDR3 region has 14 residues. CDR3 sequence (DNA): TGTGCCAGCAGGGACAGGGATGCGAACTATGGCTACACCTTC. Residues: CASRDRDANYGYTF.

This clone was detected only once. V and J are TRBV2 and TRBJ1-5; tentatively, D is TRBD1 (6 bases). The ends were cut back, 4 bases at V and 0 bases at J, with 10 bases in the middle. The germline CDR1 and CDR2 sequences are SNHLY and FYNNEI. This CDR3 has 15 amino acids. CDR3 protein: CASSGTAHSNQPQHF. Written as DNA, the CDR3 is TGTGCCAGCAGTGGGACAGCTCATAGCAATCAGCCCCAGCATTTT.

The J gene is TRBJ1-1, the V gene TRBV12-3 or TRBV12-4; TRBD1 agrees at 8 bases. There are 12 residues in the CDR3. J gave up 8 bases and V 7 bases, and 6 bases lay outside the gene matches. In DNA form, the CDR3 reads TGTGCCAGCACAGCAGGGGGCCAGGAAGCTTTCTTT. Translated, it gives CASTAGGQEAFF.

The rearrangement joins TRBV5-1 to TRBJ2-3; 9 bases align to TRBD2. Germline V gives CDR1 SGHRS, CDR2 YFSETQ. Losses at the gene ends were 1 base for V and 4 bases for J; bases not matched to a gene: 1. This CDR3 has 14 residues. CDR3 sequence (DNA): TGCGCCAGCAGCTTGAGACTAGCGGCAGATACGCAGTATTTT. As protein: CASSLRLAADTQYF.

The chain carries TRBV11-2 and TRBJ1-1; D is uncertain. Trimming cost V 2 bases and J 3 bases, with 10 bases left between them. Looked up from germline, CDR1 is SGHAT and CDR2 is FQNNGV. This CDR3 comprises 14 residues. The CDR3 spells CASSLTGRDTEAFF. Here the CDR3 DNA reads TGTGCCAGCAGCTTAACGGGTCGGGACACTGAAGCTTTCTTT.

This chain uses TRBV7-8 with TRBJ1-4, with 7 bases matching TRBD1. The length of the CDR3 is 18 residues. V lost 3 bases, J lost 8 bases, and 18 bases stayed unmatched. CDR1 and CDR2 from the germline V gene are SGHVS and FQNEAQ. CDR3 sequence (DNA): TGTGCCAGCAGCTTCTTCGGACTAAGGGGGCGATCCGACGAAAAACTGTTTTTT. Translation: CASSFFGLRGRSDEKLFF.

This rearrangement joins TRBV14 to TRBJ1-1, with D uncertain. Trimming took off 0 bases at V and 11 bases at J, with 19 bases between the two ends. Germline assignment: CDR1 SGHDN and CDR2 FVKESK. The CDR3 runs to 15 residues. CDR3 sequence (DNA): TGTGCCAGCAGCCAAGATCCATCGGGATACGGTGAGGCTTTCTTT. This sequence encodes CASSQDPSGYGEAFF.

The chain is built from TRBV2 and TRBJ2-5, with 14 bases lining up with TRBD2. The trim removed 6 bases at V and 2 bases at J, leaving 2 bases unmatched. The CDR3 consists of 15 residues. The germline V gene has CDR1 SNHLY and CDR2 FYNNEI. CDR3 sequence: CASRRLAGGQETQYF. In DNA, the CDR3 is TGTGCCAGCAGGCGACTAGCGGGGGGGCAAGAGACCCAGTACTTC.

This sequence joins TRBV6-5 and TRBJ2-5; 7 bases are a match to TRBD2. J gave up 2 bases and V 6 bases, and 6 bases lay outside the gene matches. The CDR3 has 14 residues. Germline CDR1 is MNHEY and CDR2 is SVGAGI. CDR3 residues: CASSRGVKQETQYF. As DNA, the CDR3 is TGTGCCAGCAGCCGGGGGGTCAAACAAGAGACCCAGTACTTC.

The chain recombines TRBV5-4 with TRBJ2-7; 8 bases align to TRBD2. Germline lookup yields CDR1 SGHNT and CDR2 YYREEE (reference sequence). With 0 bases clipped from V and 6 bases from J, the junction kept 8 bases outside the gene matches. This CDR3 is built from 15 residues. The CDR3 coding sequence is TGTGCCAGCAGCTTGGGCCCGGGACTAGAAGTCGAGCAGTACTTC. Its protein is CASSLGPGLEVEQYF.

This rearrangement joins TRBV4-1 to TRBJ1-5; TRBD1 matches at 7 bases. The CDR3 is 13 amino acids. From germline, CDR1 is MGHRA and CDR2 YSYEKL. Losses at the gene ends were 5 bases for V and 6 bases for J; bases not matched to a gene: 4. CDR3 residues: CASSAQGGQPQHF. CDR3 bases: TGCGCCAGCAGCGCCCAGGGGGGTCAGCCCCAGCATTTT.